The 11 T cell receptor beta chains listed next were all sequenced from one sample in a study of blood T cell repertoires in COVID-19. The protocol was immunoSEQ multiplex PCR, while the TCRdb copy is restricted to in-frame clones and leaves out a portion. The table shows fewer than 450,000 clones, with approximately 87% occurring only once. Specimen: peripheral blood. The receptors originated from a woman in her forties or fifties with COVID-19, enrolled during active disease.

The chain joins TRBV11-2 to TRBJ1-1; 7 bases line up with TRBD1. This CDR3 is built from 16 residues. Losses at the gene ends were 1 base for V and 4 bases for J; bases not matched to a gene: 9. Germline lookup yields CDR1 SGHAT and CDR2 FQNNGV. CDR3 bases: TGTGCCAGCAGCTTAGGGTACCAGGGGGAGAGCACTGAAGCTTTCTTT. Residues: CASSLGYQGESTEAFF. The full variable domain, rest sourced from reference TRBV11-2 and TRBJ1-1, is EAGVAQSPRYKIIEKRQSVAFWCNPISGHATLYWYQQILGQGPKLLIQFQNNGVVDDSQLPKDRFSAERLKGVDSTLKIQPAKLEDSAVYLCASSLGYQGESTEAFFGQGTRLTVV.

The gene calls are TRBV19 and TRBJ1-4, with TRBD1 matching 12 bases. The CDR3 spans 16 residues. The V gene's germline CDR1 is LNHDA and CDR2 SQIVND (reference sequence). Trimming took 7 bases from V and 7 from J; bases not matched to a gene: 10. The DNA for the CDR3 is TGTGCCAGTAATCTACGGGGACAGGGGGCTGTTGAAAAACTGTTTTTT. This sequence encodes CASNLRGQGAVEKLFF.

V and J are TRBV5-5 and TRBJ2-1; 11 nucleotides agree with TRBD2. CDR1 and CDR2 from the germline V gene are SGHKS and YYEKEE (reference sequence). With 2 bases clipped from V and 8 bases from J, the junction kept 12 bases outside the gene matches. The CDR3 covers 17 residues. CDR3 in amino acids: CASSLGIAGGPPDEQFF. The CDR3 DNA follows: TGTGCCAGCAGCTTAGGGATAGCGGGAGGGCCTCCCGATGAGCAGTTCTTC.

This chain links TRBV4-1 with TRBJ2-5; D ambiguous. Trimming left V 2 bases short and J 2 bases short, with 6 bases between. The CDR3 extends over 13 amino acids. Germline V gene data show CDR1 as MGHRA and CDR2 as YSYEKL. The CDR3 protein is CASSQSGQETQYF. The CDR3 nucleotides read TGCGCCAGCAGCCAATCCGGGCAAGAGACCCAGTACTTC.

This clone was detected a few times. The genes are TRBV19 and TRBJ2-7; a weak D match, TRBD1 (5 bases). Trimming pared 2 bases from V and 3 bases from J, leaving 5 bases between. The CDR3 length is 12 residues. Germline V lookup: CDR1 LNHDA, CDR2 SQIVND (reference sequence). The CDR3 region has the DNA TGTGCCAGTAGTATACAGGGCTACGAGCAGTACTTC. It encodes CASSIQGYEQYF.

The chain recombines TRBV2 with TRBJ2-1, with TRBD2 as a possible D gene (6 bases). Germline V gene data show CDR1 as SNHLY and CDR2 as FYNNEI. CDR3 length equals 14 residues. Trimming left V 6 bases short and J 5 bases short, with 14 bases between. CDR3 in DNA: TGTGCCAGCAGGATGTCCGGGAGCCACAATGAGCAGTTCTTC. Translation: CASRMSGSHNEQFF.

CDR3 bases: TGCAGCGCGCCGCTTCAGGGGACCGGGGAGCTGTTTTTT. Amino acids: CSAPLQGTGELFF. V is TRBV29-1 and J is TRBJ2-2; TRBD1 might be the D (6 bases). CDR1 is SQVTM and CDR2 is ANQGSEA in the germline V gene. Between the trimmed V and J ends, which lost 7 bases and 5 bases, there was a span of 14 bases. This CDR3 comprises 13 residues.

The chain employs TRBV29-1 and TRBJ1-1; 8 nucleotides align to TRBD1. Germline V gene sequence: CDR1 SQVTM, CDR2 ANQGSEA. The CDR3 spans 14 residues. Unmatched junction bases numbered 6, after V lost 6 bases and J lost 0 bases. The chain's CDR3 is CSVRDRGLNTEAFF. As DNA, the CDR3 is TGCAGCGTCCGCGACAGGGGCCTGAACACTGAAGCTTTCTTT.

This clone showed up just once. V usage is TRBV5-5 and J usage is TRBJ2-3; a possible D gene is TRBD2 (5 bases). Germline V gene sequence: CDR1 SGHKS, CDR2 YYEKEE (reference sequence). Trimming pared 4 bases from V and 0 bases from J, leaving 9 bases between. The CDR3 loop spans 14 amino acids. The CDR3, as DNA: TGTGCCAGCAGCACCCGGACTAGCACAGATACGCAGTATTTT. Translating gives CASSTRTSTDTQYF. The whole variable domain, filled in from reference TRBV5-5 and TRBJ2-3, reads DAGVTQSPTHLIKTRGQQVTLRCSPISGHKSVSWYQQVLGQGPQFIFQYYEKEERGRGNFPDRFSARQFPNYSSELNVNALLLGDSALYLCASSTRTSTDTQYFGPGTRLTVL.

The CDR3 sequence is CASSSPPQGTEAFF. CDR3 coding DNA: TGTGCCAGCAGTTCACCTCCCCAGGGAACTGAAGCTTTCTTT. The chain is built from TRBV27 and TRBJ1-1, with D tentatively TRBD1 (5 bases). Germline loops: CDR1 MNHEY, CDR2 SMNVEV (reference sequence). The CDR3 spans 14 residues. V shed 4 bases and J shed 5 bases, with 14 bases lying between them.

The chain is built from TRBV5-6 and TRBJ2-7; a possible D gene is TRBD2 (6 bases). Germline values: CDR1 SGHDT, CDR2 YYEEEE. V was pared by 4 bases and J by 2 bases, with 16 bases between. The CDR3 runs 15 residues. The CDR3 is CASSPGTGGPYEQYF. The CDR3 DNA reads as TGTGCCAGCAGCCCTGGGACCGGGGGTCCCTACGAGCAGTACTTC.